The T cell receptor (beta chain) under discussion was sequenced for a study of early T cells in non-severe SARS-CoV-2 infection. CDR1 is SGHVS, CDR2 FQNEAQ, per germline. CDR3 length: 17 residues. V lost 4 bases, J lost 1 base, and 17 bases lay in between. Each CDR3 protein gets one entry after TCRdb re-called the 5' RACE reads with MiXCR. The table records roughly 45,000 distinct CDR3 sequences, approximately 12% of them present only once. The receptor comes from an adult who was a healthcare worker with PCR-confirmed SARS-CoV-2 infection or an uninfected control (not recorded which). The chain employs TRBV7-8 and TRBJ2-4; D tentatively reads TRBD1 or TRBD2 (5 bases each). The sequenced sample consisted of whole blood. The CDR3 loop reads CASSSPTRGWAKNIQYF. In DNA, the CDR3 is TGTGCCAGCAGCTCGCCCACGAGGGGCTGGGCCAAAAACATTCAGTACTTC.